Below, one T cell receptor beta chain is given with its context. Its antigen is as yet unknown. Germline CDR1 and CDR2: MGHRA and YSYEKL. The CDR3 covers 16 residues. Germline trimming cut 4 bases from V and 1 base from J; bases unmatched to any gene: 5. These data are taken from a study of OX40 agonist ivuxolimab in advanced cancers. As for the study in general: People who had prior anti-PD-1, anti-PD-L1 or anti-CTLA-4 therapy could take part, and roughly 40% had some. Study results and limitations: Within 6 weeks, CD4+ and CD8+ blood T cells expanded clonally at 0.1 to 3.0 mg/kg.

The repertoire was sequenced with immunoSEQ multiplex PCR; TCRdb's copy has only in-frame clones and lacks some. This sample carries approximately 79,000 clones, approximately 93% of them seen once, and the ten largest clones take roughly 22%. The chain couples TRBV4-1 to TRBJ2-1; 9 bases line up with TRBD2. This receptor was taken from an adult with an advanced solid tumor such as melanoma, head and neck, liver or kidney cancer. The sequencing used CD4+ or CD8+ T cells sorted from blood, collected in a trial of the OX40 agonist ivuxolimab. CDR3 nucleotides: TGCGCCAGCAGCCCTCGACTAGCGGTTTCCTACAATGAGCAGTTCTTC. Translation: CASSPRLAVSYNEQFF.